Listed below are T cell receptor beta chains from one sample, sequenced in a study of Ad26.COV2.S vaccination and SARS-CoV-2 variants. Clones were sequenced by immunoSEQ multiplex PCR, and TCRdb holds only the in-frame ones, with some missing. The sample has fewer than 400,000 clones; around nine tenths are singletons. Source: peripheral blood, taken in a trial of Ad26.COV2.S vaccine versus placebo. The receptors were sampled from a person aged 18-65 years who received the Ad26.COV2.S COVID-19 vaccine or a placebo. Both conserved end residues are part of each CDR3. The D gene is left open where the match is weak. Part of the rows lack a size; the others show once, few, many or a class for expanded clones.

V: TRBV30; size: -; J: TRBJ1-2; D: -; CDR3: CAWSAPAGDYGYTF; DNA: TGTGCCTGGAGTGCCCCCGCAGGGGACTATGGCTACACCTTC
V: TRBV6-1; size: -; J: TRBJ1-1; D: -; CDR3: CASSETLGQEWDTEAFF; DNA: TGTGCCAGCAGCGAAACCCTCGGCCAGGAATGGGACACTGAAGCTTTCTTT
V: TRBV6-5; size: -; J: TRBJ1-2; D: -; CDR3: CASSYSGYGYTF; DNA: TGTGCCAGCAGTTACTCAGGATATGGCTACACCTTC
V: TRBV7-2; size: -; J: TRBJ2-1; D: TRBD2; CDR3: CASSYGGSYNEQFF; DNA: TGTGCCAGCAGCTACGGGGGGTCCTACAATGAGCAGTTCTTC
V: TRBV2; size: -; J: TRBJ1-4; D: TRBD1; CDR3: CASRQDRGNQESEKLFF; DNA: TGTGCCAGCAGACAGGACAGGGGCAACCAAGAGTCCGAAAAACTGTTTTTT
V: TRBV7-9; size: few; J: TRBJ1-6; D: TRBD1; CDR3: CASSLTGAHSPLHF; DNA: TGTGCCAGCAGCTTAACAGGGGCCCATTCACCCCTCCACTTT
V: TRBV9; size: -; J: TRBJ2-2; D: TRBD1; CDR3: CASSAGQGTGGELFF; DNA: TGTGCCAGCAGCGCCGGACAGGGGACTGGCGGGGAGCTGTTTTTT
V: TRBV18; size: -; J: TRBJ2-3; D: -; CDR3: CASSPPTATDTQYF; DNA: TGTGCCAGCTCACCTCCCACCGCGACAGATACGCAGTATTTT
V: TRBV10-3; size: -; J: TRBJ2-7; D: -; CDR3: CAISDGLNYEQYF; DNA: TGTGCCATCAGTGACGGGCTAAATTACGAGCAGTACTTC
V: TRBV6-5; size: -; J: TRBJ1-6; D: -; CDR3: CATQGLLNSPLHF; DNA: TGTGCCACCCAGGGGTTACTGAATTCACCCCTCCACTTT
V: TRBV5-1; size: -; J: TRBJ2-3; D: TRBD1; CDR3: CASSLGDRATDTQYF; DNA: TGCGCCAGCAGCTTGGGGGACAGGGCCACAGATACGCAGTATTTT